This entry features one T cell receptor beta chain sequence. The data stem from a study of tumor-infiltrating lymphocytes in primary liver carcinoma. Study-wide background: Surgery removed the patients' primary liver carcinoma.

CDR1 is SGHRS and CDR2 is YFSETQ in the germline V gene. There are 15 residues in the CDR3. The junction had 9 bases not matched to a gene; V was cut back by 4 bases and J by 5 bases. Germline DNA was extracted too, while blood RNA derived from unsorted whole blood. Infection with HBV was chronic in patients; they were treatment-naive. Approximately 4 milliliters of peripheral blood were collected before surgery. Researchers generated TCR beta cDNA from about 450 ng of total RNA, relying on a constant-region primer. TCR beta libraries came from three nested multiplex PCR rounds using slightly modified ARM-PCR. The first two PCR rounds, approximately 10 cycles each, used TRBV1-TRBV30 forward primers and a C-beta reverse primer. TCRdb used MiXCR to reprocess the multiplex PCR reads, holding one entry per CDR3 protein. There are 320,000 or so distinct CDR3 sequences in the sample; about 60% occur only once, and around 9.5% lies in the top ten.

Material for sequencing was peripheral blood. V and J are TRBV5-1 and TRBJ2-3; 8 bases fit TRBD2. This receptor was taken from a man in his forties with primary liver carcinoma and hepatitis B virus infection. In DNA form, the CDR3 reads TGCGCCAGCAGCCTGACTAGCGTAGGCATAGATACGCAGTATTTT. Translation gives CASSLTSVGIDTQYF. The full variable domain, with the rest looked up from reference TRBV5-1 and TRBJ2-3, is KAGVTQTPRYLIKTRGQQVTLSCSPISGHRSVSWYQQTPGQGLQFLFEYFSETQRNKGNFPGRFSGRQFSNSRSEMNVSTLELGDSALYLCASSLTSVGIDTQYFGPGTRLTVL.